The 20 T cell receptor beta chains below all came from one sample that was sequenced in a study of cytomegalovirus exposure and HLA in healthy donors. Primers included in the PCR were 60 Vbeta and 13 Jbeta primers. TCRdb keeps only in-frame clones here, not all; method: immunoSEQ multiplex PCR. The sample contains about 170,000 clones, 71% of which appear only once. The sample taken for sequencing was PBMCs. The receptors were gathered from a girl between 10 and 17 years old in good health and CMV-seronegative.

This chain uses TRBV5-6 with TRBJ1-5; perhaps TRBD1 as D (5 bases). V lost 3 bases and J 6 bases, leaving 22 bases between the germline ends. The CDR3 extends over 17 amino acids. Germline loops: CDR1 SGHDT, CDR2 YYEEEE. CDR3 sequence (DNA): TGTGCCAGCAGCTCCACGGATTGGCGGGGCAGTTCTCAGCCCCAGCATTTT. Translated: CASSSTDWRGSSQPQHF. Together with reference TRBV5-6 and TRBJ1-5, the CDR3 gives the full variable domain: DAGVTQSPTHLIKTRGQQVTLRCSPKSGHDTVSWYQQALGQGPQFIFQYYEEEERQRGNFPDRFSGHQFPNYSSELNVNALLLGDSALYLCASSSTDWRGSSQPQHFGDGTRLSIL.

The rearrangement uses TRBV27 and TRBJ1-5; maybe TRBD1 (6 bases). This CDR3 region has 16 residues. V lost 1 base and J lost 4, with 14 bases in between. Germline V gene lookup returns CDR1 MNHEY and CDR2 SMNVEV (reference sequence). The CDR3 loop reads CASSLWGGGANQPQHF. DNA of the CDR3: TGTGCCAGCAGTTTATGGGGTGGGGGGGCAAATCAGCCCCAGCATTTT.

V gene TRBV6-6 combines with J gene TRBJ1-2, with 11 nucleotides matching TRBD1. Germline CDR1 MNHNY, CDR2 SVGAGI (reference sequence). There are 13 residues in the CDR3. V was clipped by 6 bases and J by 7 bases; unmatched bases: 4. CDR3 amino acids: CASRPGQGGGYTF. The CDR3 DNA reads TGTGCCAGCAGACCGGGACAGGGGGGTGGCTACACCTTC.

The chain is built from TRBV19 and TRBJ1-4; D remains ambiguous. This CDR3 spans 13 amino acids. Trimming removed 8 bases from V and 6 bases from J, with 13 bases in between. Germline V gene sequence: CDR1 LNHDA, CDR2 SQIVND (reference sequence). The CDR3 protein is CASVSWEDEKLFF. CDR3 sequence (DNA): TGTGCCAGTGTTTCTTGGGAGGATGAAAAACTGTTTTTT.

The chain has TRBV6-1 and TRBJ1-1, with D perhaps TRBD1 (6 bases). The CDR3 contains 14 residues. Trimming removed 5 bases from V and 0 bases from J, with 10 bases in between. Germline CDR1 and CDR2: MNHNS and SASEGT. In DNA, the CDR3 is TGTGCCAGCAGTTTGGACAGCGTGAACACTGAAGCTTTCTTT. Protein product: CASSLDSVNTEAFF.

This clone was recorded a few times. V usage is TRBV6-1 and J usage is TRBJ2-5, with 7 positions matching TRBD1. The CDR3 length is 14 residues. After removal of 10 bases from V and 4 bases from J, the junction contained 12 bases not matched to a gene. CDR1 and CDR2 from the germline V gene are MNHNS and SASEGT. The CDR3 loop reads CATRGQLMRETQYF. The CDR3, as DNA: TGTGCCACCCGGGGACAGCTTATGCGAGAGACCCAGTACTTC.

This clone was counted a few times. The chain uses TRBV6-5 and TRBJ1-2, with a weak D call TRBD1 (5 bases). Per the germline V gene, CDR1 is MNHEY and CDR2 is SVGAGI. Deletions cut 5 bases from V and 6 bases from J, with 16 bases between. The CDR3 has 14 residues. The CDR3 region is CASSQHLREDGYTF. Here the CDR3 DNA reads TGTGCCAGCAGTCAGCACCTCAGGGAAGATGGCTACACCTTC.

The chain is built from TRBV5-1 and TRBJ2-7; 10 bases fit TRBD2. Germline V CDR1 and CDR2: SGHRS, YFSETQ. The CDR3 runs 15 residues. V trimming: 1 base; J trimming: 4 bases; junction bases outside the gene matches: 5. The DNA of the CDR3 is TGCGCCAGCAGCTTGTCTACTAGCGGGGATTACGAGCAGTACTTC. It is translated as CASSLSTSGDYEQYF.

This chain uses TRBV4-1 with TRBJ1-5, with a possible D match to TRBD1 (5 bases). Germline CDR1 MGHRA, CDR2 YSYEKL. The length of the CDR3 is 14 residues. V lost 0 bases, J lost 5 bases, and 8 bases lay in between. CDR3 amino acids: CASSQEIRDQPQHF. The CDR3 DNA is TGCGCCAGCAGCCAAGAGATCAGGGATCAGCCCCAGCATTTT.

The chain uses TRBV9 and TRBJ2-1; D remains unclear. The length of the CDR3 is 11 residues. V was shortened by 0 bases and J by 9 bases, with 4 bases between the two germline ends. Looked up from germline, CDR1 is SGDLS and CDR2 is YYNGEE. CDR3 protein: CASSVASEQFF. CDR3 bases: TGTGCCAGCAGCGTAGCGAGTGAGCAGTTCTTC.

This clone was counted once. This chain connects TRBV29-1 to TRBJ2-1; TRBD1 aligns across 8 bases. The CDR3 contains 11 residues. Germline V CDR1 and CDR2: SQVTM, ANQGSEA. V lost 7 bases and J lost 6; bases outside the gene matches: 2. The CDR3 loop reads CSEDRGNEQFF. CDR3 DNA sequence: TGCAGCGAAGACAGGGGCAATGAGCAGTTCTTC.

This chain connects TRBV25-1 to TRBJ1-1; D not certain. Trimming removed 5 bases at V and 1 base at J, with 20 bases between. The V gene's germline CDR1 is MGHDK and CDR2 SYGVNS. This CDR3 contains 17 residues. Here the CDR3 reads CASSCPIAISRNTEAFF. DNA for the CDR3: TGTGCCAGCAGTTGTCCGATAGCCATCTCAAGGAACACTGAAGCTTTCTTT.

The V call is TRBV5-4, the J call TRBJ2-1, with unresolved D. The V gene's germline CDR1 is SGHNT and CDR2 YYREEE (reference sequence). V lost 1 base, J lost 12 bases, and 17 bases lay in between. CDR3 length equals 14 residues. CDR3 region: CASSLPDEIRGQFF. The CDR3 DNA reads as TGTGCCAGCAGCTTGCCCGACGAGATCCGAGGGCAGTTCTTC.

The chain recombines TRBV6-1 with TRBJ1-4; no clear D gene. CDR3 size: 15 residues. Germline V gene lookup returns CDR1 MNHNS and CDR2 SASEGT. Trimming pared 2 bases from V and 7 bases from J, leaving 14 bases between. The CDR3 reads CASSESPGEGEKLFF. In DNA form, the CDR3 reads TGTGCCAGCAGTGAAAGTCCAGGAGAGGGTGAAAAACTGTTTTTT.

The chain recombines TRBV5-1 with TRBJ2-7; 7 positions match TRBD2. The CDR3 is 14 residues long. The ends lost 4 bases at V and 1 base at J; junction bases unmatched: 5. Germline V CDR1 and CDR2: SGHRS, YFSETQ. The CDR3 sequence: CASSPLAESYEQYF. In DNA form, the CDR3 reads TGCGCCAGCAGCCCGCTAGCGGAATCCTACGAGCAGTACTTC.

This chain links TRBV19 with TRBJ2-1, with D perhaps matching TRBD2 (6 bases). The germline V gene encodes CDR1 LNHDA and CDR2 SQIVND (reference sequence). This CDR3 spans 13 amino acids. V lost 5 bases and J lost 6, with 11 bases in between. The CDR3 loop is CASSVGLFNEQFF. CDR3 sequence (DNA): TGTGCCAGTAGTGTAGGACTATTCAATGAGCAGTTCTTC. Supplemented by reference TRBV19 and TRBJ2-1, the full variable domain reads DGGITQSPKYLFRKEGQNVTLSCEQNLNHDAMYWYRQDPGQGLRLIYYSQIVNDFQKGDIAEGYSVSREKKESFPLTVTSAQKNPTAFYLCASSVGLFNEQFFGPGTRLTVL.

This clone has only a few counts. V is TRBV9 and J is TRBJ1-4; 9 nucleotides line up with TRBD1. Trimming removed 3 bases from V and 0 bases from J; junction bases left unmatched: 9. Germline V gene data show CDR1 as SGDLS and CDR2 as YYNGEE. The CDR3 is 18 residues long. The CDR3 protein is CASSAHGTGSSTNEKLFF. In DNA form, the CDR3 reads TGTGCCAGCAGCGCCCACGGGACAGGGTCTTCAACTAATGAAAAACTGTTTTTT.

This chain links TRBV7-6 with TRBJ1-5; weak D call: TRBD1 (6 bases). V was pared by 5 bases and J by 2 bases, with 10 bases between. This CDR3 comprises 14 residues. The germline V gene encodes CDR1 SGHVS and CDR2 FNYEAQ. DNA of the CDR3: TGTGCCAGCAGCCCAAGGACAGGCAATCAGCCCCAGCATTTT. It specifies CASSPRTGNQPQHF.

This rearrangement joins TRBV5-1 to TRBJ2-5; no clear D. Germline V gene sequence: CDR1 SGHRS, CDR2 YFSETQ. CDR3 length: 13 amino acids. Trimming took 0 bases from V and 4 from J, leaving 7 bases between them. CDR3 nucleotide sequence: TGCGCCAGCAGCTTGGGGGTAGCAGAGACCCAGTACTTC. Amino acids: CASSLGVAETQYF.

V and J are TRBV7-9 and TRBJ1-6, with 9 nucleotides matching TRBD1. Trimming at V came to 5 bases and at J to 10 bases, leaving 6 bases not matched to a gene. The V gene's germline CDR1 is SEHNR and CDR2 FQNEAQ (reference sequence). CDR3 length: 14 amino acids. Here the CDR3 DNA reads TGTGCCAGCAGCCACACAGGGGGCCTCTCACCCCTCCACTTT. Amino acid sequence: CASSHTGGLSPLHF.